This T cell receptor (beta chain) was obtained from a study of blood T cell repertoires in COVID-19. Overall study: Sites across the United States, Italy and Spain contributed samples from acute and convalescent COVID-19. T cells, B-cell-depleted T cells, or PBMCs provided the cDNA or gDNA that served as material.

In the original analysis: Reference gene primer amplification gave estimated nucleated cell counts. The repertoire was sequenced with immunoSEQ multiplex PCR; TCRdb's copy has only in-frame clones and lacks some. D and trimming come from the DNA, and the V and J calls and clone size come from that table. The data hold roughly 140,000 clones, with approximately 80% observed a single time. The sequence came from a man in his sixties with acute or convalescent COVID-19. Sequences were obtained from peripheral blood.

In nucleotides, the CDR3 is TGTGCCAGCTCCCCCACGGACAGGTCAGCTCCGTTTTTT. Its translation is CASSPTDRSAPFF. The chain combines TRBV18 with TRBJ1-4; 7 nucleotides line up with TRBD1. With 6 bases clipped from V and 16 bases from J, the junction kept 14 bases outside the gene matches. The length of the CDR3 is 13 residues. Germline V CDR1 and CDR2: KGHSH, LQKENI.